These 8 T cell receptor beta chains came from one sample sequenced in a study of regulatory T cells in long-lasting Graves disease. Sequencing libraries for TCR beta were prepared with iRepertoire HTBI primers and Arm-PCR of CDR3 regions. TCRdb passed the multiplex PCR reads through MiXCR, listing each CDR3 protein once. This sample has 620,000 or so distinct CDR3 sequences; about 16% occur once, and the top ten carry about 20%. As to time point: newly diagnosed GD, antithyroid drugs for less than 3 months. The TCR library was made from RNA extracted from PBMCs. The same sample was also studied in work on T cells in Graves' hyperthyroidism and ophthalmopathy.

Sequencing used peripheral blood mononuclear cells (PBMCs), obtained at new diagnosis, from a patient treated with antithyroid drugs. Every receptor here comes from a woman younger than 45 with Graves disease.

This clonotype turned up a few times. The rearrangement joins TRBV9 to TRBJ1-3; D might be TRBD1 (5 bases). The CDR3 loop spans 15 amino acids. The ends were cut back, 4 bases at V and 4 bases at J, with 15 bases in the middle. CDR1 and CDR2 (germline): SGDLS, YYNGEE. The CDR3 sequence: CASSTREPLGNTIYF. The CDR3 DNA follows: TGTGCCAGCAGCACCAGGGAACCTCTCGGAAACACCATATATTTT. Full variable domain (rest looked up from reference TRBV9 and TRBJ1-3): DSGVTQTPKHLITATGQRVTLRCSPRSGDLSVYWYQQSLDQGLQFLIQYYNGEERAKGNILERFSAQQFPDLHSELNLSSLELGDSALYFCASSTREPLGNTIYFGEGSWLTVV.

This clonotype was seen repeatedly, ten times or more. The CDR3 coding sequence is TGTGCCAGCAGCCAATCCAGCGGAAGCACAGATACGCAGTATTTT. Translated: CASSQSSGSTDTQYF. This chain joins TRBV3-1 and TRBJ2-3; weak D call: TRBD2 (5 bases). Trimming shortened V by 2 bases and J by 0 bases, and 9 bases separated the two germline ends. Germline assignment: CDR1 LGHDT and CDR2 YNNKEL (reference sequence). This CDR3 is built from 15 residues.

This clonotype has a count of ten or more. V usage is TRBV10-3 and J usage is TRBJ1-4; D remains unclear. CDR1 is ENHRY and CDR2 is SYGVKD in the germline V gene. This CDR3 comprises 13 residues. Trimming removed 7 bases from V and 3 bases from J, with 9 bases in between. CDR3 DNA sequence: TGTGCCATCAATCAGGCCTCTAATGAAAAACTGTTTTTT. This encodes CAINQASNEKLFF.

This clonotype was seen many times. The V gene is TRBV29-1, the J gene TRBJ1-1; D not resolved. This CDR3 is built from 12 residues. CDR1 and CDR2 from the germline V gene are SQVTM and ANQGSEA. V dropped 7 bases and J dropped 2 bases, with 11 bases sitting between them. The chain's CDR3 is CSAHGLNTEAFF. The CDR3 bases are TGCAGCGCCCACGGACTCAACACTGAAGCTTTCTTT.

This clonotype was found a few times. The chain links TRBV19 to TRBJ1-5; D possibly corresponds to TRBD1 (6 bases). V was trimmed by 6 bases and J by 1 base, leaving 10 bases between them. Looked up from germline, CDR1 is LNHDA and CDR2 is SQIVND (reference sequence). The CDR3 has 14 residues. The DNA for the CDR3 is TGTGCCAGTAGCGCGGGACACAGCAATCAGCCCCAGCATTTT. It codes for CASSAGHSNQPQHF.

The CDR3 nucleotides are TGCGCCAGCAGCTCCGGACAGGGGCCTCACTATGGCTACACCTTC. It is translated as CASSSGQGPHYGYTF. The chain joins TRBV5-1 to TRBJ1-2, with 9 bases that match TRBD1. The CDR3 is 15 residues long. The V segment lost 3 bases and the J segment 3 bases; nucleotides outside the gene matches: 6. Per germline, CDR1 SGHRS and CDR2 YFSETQ. Full variable domain (remainder filled in from reference TRBV5-1 and TRBJ1-2): KAGVTQTPRYLIKTRGQQVTLSCSPISGHRSVSWYQQTPGQGLQFLFEYFSETQRNKGNFPGRFSGRQFSNSRSEMNVSTLELGDSALYLCASSSGQGPHYGYTFGSGTRLTVV.

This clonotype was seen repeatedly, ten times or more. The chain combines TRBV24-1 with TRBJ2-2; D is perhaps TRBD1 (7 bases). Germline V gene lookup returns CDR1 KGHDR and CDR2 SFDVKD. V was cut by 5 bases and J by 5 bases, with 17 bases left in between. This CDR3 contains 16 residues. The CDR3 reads CATSAIRTGGTGELFF. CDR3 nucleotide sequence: TGTGCCACCAGTGCGATCCGGACAGGAGGGACCGGGGAGCTGTTTTTT.

DNA of the CDR3: TGTGCCAGCTCACCACGTCCGGAGACCCAGTACTTC. Translated: CASSPRPETQYF. The rearrangement uses TRBV18 and TRBJ2-5; the D is unclear. Germline V gives CDR1 KGHSH, CDR2 LQKENI. The CDR3 consists of 12 residues. V gave up 1 base and J gave up 5 bases, with 5 bases separating them.